This passage covers 22 T cell receptor beta chains from one sample sequenced in a study of blood T cell repertoires in COVID-19. Measured with immunoSEQ multiplex PCR; TCRdb has only the in-frame clones, and not every one. Found here are 310,000 or so clones, around nine tenths of them singletons; the top ten hold approximately 10%. Sequenced material: peripheral blood. These receptor sequences come from a woman aged 25 to 45 with COVID-19, enrolled during active disease.

J is TRBJ1-1 and V is TRBV25-1, with a weak D call TRBD1 (6 bases). Germline V lookup: CDR1 MGHDK, CDR2 SYGVNS. Trimming left V 8 bases short and J 0 bases short, with 16 bases between. CDR3 size: 15 residues. The CDR3 region has the DNA TGTGCCAGCTCACCTCCGGGACACATGAACACTGAAGCTTTCTTT. Its translation: CASSPPGHMNTEAFF.

V is TRBV5-6 and J is TRBJ2-2, with 9 bases matching TRBD2. V was pared by 4 bases and J by 2 bases, with 6 bases of the junction left unmatched. CDR1 and CDR2 from the germline V gene are SGHDT and YYEEEE. The CDR3 is 16 amino acids. This CDR3 is CASSQSLAGNTGELFF. CDR3 sequence (DNA): TGTGCCAGCAGCCAGTCCCTAGCGGGAAACACCGGGGAGCTGTTTTTT.

This rearrangement joins TRBV4-1 to TRBJ2-2, with 8 bases identical to TRBD2. Germline V gives CDR1 MGHRA, CDR2 YSYEKL. This CDR3 comprises 17 residues. V lost 1 base to trimming and J lost 4 bases; unmatched junction nucleotides: 8. The CDR3 DNA reads as TGCGCCAGCAGCCAAGCGGGAGCGGGAGCCTTCACCGGGGAGCTGTTTTTT. This codes for CASSQAGAGAFTGELFF.

The CDR3 sequence: CASSLGPGGEKLFF. The CDR3 nucleotides read TGTGCCAGCAGCCTGGGACCAGGGGGCGAAAAACTGTTTTTT. The J gene is TRBJ1-4, the V gene TRBV7-2, with 8 bases matching TRBD1. CDR3 size: 14 residues. Germline V CDR1 and CDR2: SGHTA, FQGNSA. Trimming at V came to 5 bases and at J to 8 bases, leaving 7 bases not matched to a gene.

V and J are TRBV5-8 and TRBJ2-5; TRBD1 might be the D (5 bases). Trimming left V 0 bases short and J 1 base short, with 7 bases between. The CDR3 spans 14 residues. Looked up from germline, CDR1 is SGHTS and CDR2 is YDEGEE. CDR3: CASSLEGFQETQYF. The CDR3 DNA reads as TGTGCCAGCAGCTTGGAGGGGTTCCAAGAGACCCAGTACTTC.

The chain employs TRBV11-3 and TRBJ2-3, with D possibly being TRBD1 (6 bases). CDR3 length: 14 residues. Between the trimmed V and J ends, which lost 1 base and 6 bases, there was a span of 11 bases. Germline V gene lookup returns CDR1 SGHNT and CDR2 YENEEA. DNA of the CDR3: TGTGCCAGCAGCTTAGGACAGGACGACGATACGCAGTATTTT. Translating gives CASSLGQDDDTQYF.

The chain couples TRBV6-5 to TRBJ2-1; the match to TRBD2 covers 13 bases. The junction had 8 bases not matched to a gene; V was cut back by 6 bases and J by 15 bases. This CDR3 has 13 residues. Germline V gives CDR1 MNHEY, CDR2 SVGAGI. The CDR3 coding sequence is TGTGCCAGCAGCCCGACTAGCGGGAGGCTCCCGTTCTTC. This sequence encodes CASSPTSGRLPFF.

The chain links TRBV7-9 to TRBJ2-7, with 7 positions matching TRBD2. V lost 0 bases and J lost 1; bases outside the gene matches: 6. This CDR3 has 16 residues. Germline loops: CDR1 SEHNR, CDR2 FQNEAQ (reference sequence). The CDR3 coding sequence is TGTGCCAGCAGCTTAGCGCTCGGGAGGTCTTCCTACGAGCAGTACTTC. It encodes CASSLALGRSSYEQYF.

The chain is built from TRBV11-2 and TRBJ2-7; 7 bases line up with TRBD1. Germline V lookup: CDR1 SGHAT, CDR2 FQNNGV. The trim removed 4 bases at V and 3 bases at J, leaving 9 bases unmatched. This CDR3 spans 15 amino acids. The chain's CDR3 is CASSSRGQPYYEQYF. For the CDR3, the DNA is TGTGCCAGCAGCTCGAGGGGACAGCCCTACTACGAGCAGTACTTC.

The chain uses TRBV28 and TRBJ1-2; D is undetermined. V was clipped by 7 bases and J by 3 bases, with 9 bases between them. Germline-derived CDR1 and CDR2 are MDHEN and SYDVKM. This CDR3 comprises 12 residues. The CDR3 nucleotides are TGTGCCAGCAATGAGAGGGACTATGGCTACACCTTC. This translates into CASNERDYGYTF.

The CDR3 DNA follows: TGTGCCAGCAGCCAACGGGCGGGTAGCACAGATACGCAGTATTTT. Translation: CASSQRAGSTDTQYF. J is TRBJ2-3 and V is TRBV4-2, with D perhaps TRBD2 (5 bases). CDR1 is LGHNA, CDR2 YNFKEQ, per germline. The CDR3 covers 15 residues. V lost 2 bases to trimming and J lost 0 bases, with 9 bases between them.

CDR3 residues: CASSQPGGGENEKLFF. In DNA, the CDR3 is TGCGCCAGCAGCCAACCAGGTGGGGGCGAAAATGAAAAACTGTTTTTT. The chain recombines TRBV4-3 with TRBJ1-4, with a tentative D call TRBD1 (6 bases). V lost 2 bases, J lost 5 bases, and 15 bases lay in between. Per the germline V gene, CDR1 is LGHNA and CDR2 is YSLEER. CDR3 length equals 16 residues.

The rearrangement joins TRBV5-6 to TRBJ1-6; no definite D call. The CDR3 has 13 residues. The V end lost 4 bases, the J end lost 4 bases, and 6 bases lay between the germline ends. Germline assignment: CDR1 SGHDT and CDR2 YYEEEE. The CDR3 nucleotides read TGTGCCAGCAGCGCGAGGTATAATTCACCCCTCCACTTT. It encodes CASSARYNSPLHF.

The chain links TRBV20-1 to TRBJ1-3; D gene ambiguous. Germline CDR1 and CDR2: DFQATT and SNEGSKA (reference sequence). The V gene lost 3 bases and the J gene lost 4 bases, with 10 bases spanning the gap. CDR3 length equals 13 residues. The DNA for the CDR3 is TGCAGTGCTAGTCGCGGGTCGGGAAACACCATATATTTT. Translated: CSASRGSGNTIYF.

The gene calls are TRBV4-1 and TRBJ1-3, with D possibly matching TRBD1 (6 bases). V was trimmed by 3 bases and J by 0 bases, leaving 9 bases between them. Germline-derived CDR1 and CDR2 are MGHRA and YSYEKL. This CDR3 is 15 amino acids long. This CDR3 is CASSQEQGSGNTIYF. DNA of the CDR3: TGCGCCAGCAGCCAGGAACAGGGCTCTGGAAACACCATATATTTT.

CDR3 in amino acids: CASSLNRDNTGELFF. CDR3 sequence (DNA): TGTGCCAGCAGCTTAAACAGGGATAACACCGGGGAGCTGTTTTTT. The V gene is TRBV7-3, the J gene TRBJ2-2; the D gene is possibly TRBD1 (6 bases). There are 15 residues in the CDR3. Germline V gene lookup returns CDR1 SGHTA and CDR2 FQGTGA. The germline V and J ends were trimmed by 1 base and 2 bases, with 8 bases remaining between them.

V is TRBV29-1 and J is TRBJ1-2, with D possibly matching TRBD1 (5 bases). Trimming took 4 bases from V and 4 from J, leaving 10 bases between them. Germline V CDR1 and CDR2: SQVTM, ANQGSEA. This CDR3 is 12 amino acids long. The CDR3 reads CSVAGFSYGYTF. CDR3 sequence (DNA): TGCAGCGTTGCAGGGTTTAGCTATGGCTACACCTTC.

The chain joins TRBV10-3 to TRBJ1-5, with D possibly matching TRBD1 (5 bases). CDR3 size: 17 residues. Between the trimmed V and J ends, which lost 2 bases and 3 bases, there was a span of 17 bases. Germline CDR1 and CDR2: ENHRY and SYGVKD. The CDR3 is CAISEGLAGGHNQPQHF. The CDR3, as DNA: TGTGCCATCAGTGAGGGGCTTGCGGGGGGTCACAATCAGCCCCAGCATTTT.

V is TRBV6-1 and J is TRBJ1-2, with D unclear. The CDR3 sequence is 11 residues long. The germline CDR1 and CDR2 sequences are MNHNS and SASEGT. The V and J ends lost 2 bases and 9 bases respectively, with 7 bases between them. CDR3 amino acids: CASSESKRYTF. In nucleotides, the CDR3 is TGTGCCAGCAGTGAATCTAAACGCTACACCTTC.

Only a few counts were recorded for this clone. The J gene is TRBJ1-5, the V gene TRBV19, with 8 bases identical to TRBD1. Germline CDR1 and CDR2: LNHDA and SQIVND (reference sequence). The V and J ends lost 3 bases and 2 bases, in that order; junction bases with no gene match: 9. The CDR3 is made up of 17 amino acids. The CDR3 sequence is CASSIGRGRVGNQPQHF. CDR3 DNA: TGTGCCAGTAGTATTGGCAGGGGGCGGGTTGGCAATCAGCCCCAGCATTTT.

The V call is TRBV30, the J call TRBJ1-5; D is undetermined. This CDR3 has 15 residues. Per germline, CDR1 GTSNPN and CDR2 SVGIG (reference sequence). V gave up 3 bases and J gave up 4 bases, with 16 bases separating them. The CDR3 DNA reads TGTGCCTGGAGCCGAGGGCCTCTACCTAATCAGCCCCAGCATTTT. Residues: CAWSRGPLPNQPQHF. The variable domain in full, completed from reference TRBV30 and TRBJ1-5, reads SQTIHQWPATLVQPVGSPLSLECTVEGTSNPNLYWYRQAAGRGLQLLFYSVGIGQISSEVPQNLSASRPQDRQFILSSKKLLLSDSGFYLCAWSRGPLPNQPQHFGDGTRLSIL.

V is TRBV25-1 and J is TRBJ1-5; D gene uncertain. The germline CDR1 and CDR2 sequences are MGHDK and SYGVNS. V shed 1 base and J shed 4 bases, with 5 bases lying between them. There are 13 residues in the CDR3. This chain's CDR3 is CASSESGNQPQHF. The CDR3 DNA reads TGTGCCAGCAGTGAATCCGGGAATCAGCCCCAGCATTTT.